This T cell receptor beta chain appears in the sequencing data of a study of T cells after yellow fever vaccination. About the research overall: The authors prepared low-cell-number fractions using SMART-Seq v4 Ultra Low Input. Broader study findings: Booster sampling recovered most clones from primary vaccination (96% CD4, approximately 88% CD8). Weaker in magnitude, the secondary response showed a faster peak on day 5 versus 15.

A universal primer site and UMIs were added as TCR cDNA was made by 5'RACE template switching. MiXCR, run by TCRdb on the 5' RACE reads, gives a single entry per CDR3 protein. In the table there are roughly 350,000 distinct CDR3 sequences, about 4% of which are singletons. This clonotype was seen more than once but under ten times. Its antigen is unidentified. The CDR3 loop spans 14 amino acids. The germline V gene has CDR1 SGHTA and CDR2 FQGNSA. Between the trimmed V and J ends, which lost 6 bases and 4 bases, there was a span of 15 bases. The receptor was isolated from a man between 18 and 29 years old who received the YFV17D yellow fever vaccine. The chain employs TRBV7-2 and TRBJ2-5, with D tentatively TRBD2 (7 bases). Sequencing was performed on PBMCs, taken 5 days after the yellow fever booster vaccination. CDR3 residues: CASRPRGPGETQYF. In DNA, the CDR3 is TGTGCCAGCAGGCCGCGGGGGCCTGGAGAGACCCAGTACTTC. Based on the CDR3 plus reference TRBV7-2 and TRBJ2-5, the full variable domain is GAGVSQSPSNKVTEKGKDVELRCDPISGHTALYWYRQSLGQGLEFLIYFQGNSAPDKSGLPSDRFSAERTGGSVSTLTIQRTQQEDSAVYLCASRPRGPGETQYFGPGTRLLVL.